This record looks at one TCR beta chain sequence and its context. This clonotype was detected a few times. The antigen it recognizes is unknown. Per-nucleotide qualities are absent, and no much larger clonotype sits a single base away. The sequencing machine was an Illumina HiSeq 2500. TCR beta libraries were prepared by quantitative 5'-RACE with molecular barcodes. In the original analysis: To identify disease-linked TCR variants, a new computational method was used, one built on a probabilistic model of VDJ rearrangement. TCRdb handled the public reads itself, with Q25 trimming in fastp and clone calling in MiXCR, and kept productive beta chains. Entries that share a CDR3 protein sequence are merged under the most common genes and DNA. The V and J calls follow TCRdb's processing rather than the paper's. The sample includes 220,000 or so distinct CDR3 sequences, with roughly 10% observed a single time. The ten top clones hold about 19% of the sample.

The data are from a study of CD8 T cells in ankylosing spondylitis listed by TCRdb under 2017. Turning to the overall study: The study profiled T cell receptor beta repertoires in healthy donors and ankylosing spondylitis patients to find disease-linked TCR variants. The full study cohort was made up of about 25 ankylosing spondylitis patients and around 100 healthy donors. Peripheral blood samples were taken, and synovial fluid was additionally collected from ankylosing spondylitis patients. The paper's findings and limits, for the study overall: Some TCR beta motif variants had previously been reported in synovial fluid and blood of reactive arthritis patients, which suggested common disease-initiation mechanisms. A TCR beta motif of roughly 8 highly homologous amino acid variants appeared characteristic of blood from ankylosing spondylitis patients. Significant enrichment of the disease-linked clones was reported in matched synovial fluid samples from ankylosing spondylitis patients. A CD8+ phenotype was shown by the disease-linked clones, which were found at relatively low frequencies in peripheral blood.

In the germline V gene, CDR1 corresponds to SGHDT and CDR2 to YYEEEE. Measured from the cysteine to the phenylalanine, the CDR3 is 16 residues long. Only the CDR3 portion is preserved as DNA: 48 bases, with reading frame beginning at the first base. The germline V end is reduced by 5 bases and the J end by 4 bases; junction bases left unmatched: 8. Sequencing was performed on blood, either unsorted or a sorted T cell fraction (not recorded which). The source of this sequence is a male donor with ankylosing spondylitis or in good health (not recorded which). The sequence joins TRBV5-6 to TRBJ1-4, and 10 bases in between align with TRBD1. The CDR3 reads CASSSGTGAFNEKLFF. The DNA sequence reads TGTGCCAGCAGTTCCGGGACAGGGGCCTTTAATGAAAAACTGTTTTTT.